Below are 27 T cell receptor beta chains sequenced from a single sample in a study of shared clonotypes between healthy human individuals. Here immunoSEQ multiplex PCR was the method, and the copy in TCRdb shows in-frame clones only, minus some. The sample lists over 850,000 clones; 75% to 80% were seen once. Sequencing was performed on memory CD4+ T cells from PBMCs. Subset described: CD45RA-negative fraction. These receptors originate from a man younger than 35 in good health. Some clones in this sample may be carry-over from other donors' samples.

In DNA form, the CDR3 reads TGTGCCAGTAGTCCGGACAGGAATCAGCCCCAGCATTTT. Translated, it gives CASSPDRNQPQHF. This chain links TRBV19 with TRBJ1-5; the match to TRBD1 covers 7 bases. Trimming removed 5 bases from V and 4 bases from J; junction bases left unmatched: 2. Germline V CDR1 and CDR2: LNHDA, SQIVND (reference sequence). This CDR3 comprises 13 residues.

The chain carries TRBV29-1 and TRBJ2-7, with no clear D. The CDR3 has 12 residues. Germline CDR1 reads SQVTM; CDR2 reads ANQGSEA. Trimming took off 7 bases at V and 2 bases at J, with 12 bases between the two ends. The CDR3 region has the DNA TGCAGCGCTGGCCCGACACCCTACGAGCAGTACTTC. This gives the protein CSAGPTPYEQYF.

The chain carries TRBV29-1 and TRBJ2-4, with D possibly matching TRBD2 (6 bases). Looked up from germline, CDR1 is SQVTM and CDR2 is ANQGSEA. The CDR3 consists of 12 residues. Trimming shortened V by 3 bases and J by 8 bases, and 11 bases separated the two germline ends. CDR3 region: CSVENGGDIQYF. The DNA of the CDR3 is TGCAGCGTTGAGAACGGCGGGGACATTCAGTACTTC.

The chain is built from TRBV13 and TRBJ1-1, with D hard to call. CDR3 length: 15 amino acids. Germline CDR1 and CDR2: PRHDT and FYEKMQ (reference sequence). The V end lost 0 bases, the J end lost 7 bases, and 15 bases lay between the germline ends. The CDR3 here is CASSLGPRSLIEAFF. The CDR3 DNA reads as TGTGCCAGCAGCTTAGGCCCCAGGAGTCTAATTGAAGCTTTCTTT.

The chain has TRBV27 and TRBJ2-4; no clear D gene. The V gene lost 5 bases and the J gene lost 1 base, with 15 bases spanning the gap. The CDR3 consists of 16 residues. Germline CDR1 reads MNHEY; CDR2 reads SMNVEV (reference sequence). The chain's CDR3 is CASSPLEPPAKNIQYF. The CDR3 DNA follows: TGTGCCAGCAGTCCGCTCGAGCCCCCGGCCAAAAACATTCAGTACTTC.

This clone has more than one count but fewer than ten. The rearrangement uses TRBV4-1 and TRBJ1-3, with D unclear. Trimming pared 2 bases from V and 1 base from J, leaving 9 bases between. The CDR3 is 15 amino acids. Per the germline V gene, CDR1 is MGHRA and CDR2 is YSYEKL. The CDR3 spells CASSQNPGSGNTIYF. The CDR3 DNA sequence: TGCGCCAGCAGCCAAAACCCCGGGTCTGGAAACACCATATATTTT.

The CDR3 DNA is TGTGCCAGCAGTTACTCGTTCGGTGCGGGATACAATGAGCAGTTCTTC. Its protein is CASSYSFGAGYNEQFF. The V and J genes are TRBV6-5 and TRBJ2-1; D might be TRBD2 (6 bases). This CDR3 has 16 residues. V gave up 0 bases and J gave up 4 bases, with 13 bases separating them. Germline CDR1 and CDR2: MNHEY and SVGAGI.

With regard to this clone: Other DNA sequences within the sample encode an identical CDR3. The rearrangement uses TRBV7-2 and TRBJ1-4; TRBD1 matches at 9 bases. V lost 5 bases and J lost 8; bases outside the gene matches: 3. The CDR3 length is 13 residues. The germline gives CDR1 SGHTA, CDR2 FQGNSA. The CDR3, as DNA: TGTGCCAGCAGCCGGGACAGGGCGGAAAAACTGTTTTTT. Its protein is CASSRDRAEKLFF.

The chain couples TRBV6-5 to TRBJ2-7; 10 bases line up with TRBD2. V trimming: 6 bases; J trimming: 4 bases; junction bases outside the gene matches: 6. CDR1 MNHEY and CDR2 SVGAGI come from the germline V gene. The CDR3 loop spans 14 amino acids. CDR3 nucleotides: TGTGCCAGCAGAAAAGCGGGAGGGGGGTACGAGCAGTACTTC. Translated, it gives CASRKAGGGYEQYF.

The table lists this clone with many counts. This sample also contains other DNA sequences that code for the same CDR3. The V call is TRBV27, the J call TRBJ2-7, with D hard to call. Germline lookup yields CDR1 MNHEY and CDR2 SMNVEV (reference sequence). This CDR3 is built from 14 residues. The V and J ends lost 0 bases and 0 bases respectively, with 6 bases between them. CDR3 region: CASSLSGLSYEQYF. CDR3 sequence (DNA): TGTGCCAGCAGTTTATCAGGGCTCTCCTACGAGCAGTACTTC.

V gene TRBV28 combines with J gene TRBJ2-1, with TRBD2 identical over 11 bases. There are 15 residues in the CDR3. J gave up 3 bases and V 7 bases, and 5 bases lay outside the gene matches. Germline CDR1 is MDHEN and CDR2 is SYDVKM. In nucleotides, the CDR3 is TGTGCCAGCAACTCTCTAGCGGGAGGCTACAATGAGCAGTTCTTC. Its translation: CASNSLAGGYNEQFF.

This sequence joins TRBV30 and TRBJ1-6; 9 bases agree with TRBD1. The ends lost 0 bases at V and 6 bases at J; junction bases unmatched: 3. Germline V gene data show CDR1 as GTSNPN and CDR2 as SVGIG (reference sequence). The CDR3 totals 15 residues. The CDR3, as DNA: TGTGCCTGGAGTGTAGGGGGACAGGGTAATTCACCCCTCCACTTT. Amino acids: CAWSVGGQGNSPLHF.

J is TRBJ2-5 and V is TRBV11-2; TRBD2 is a possible D gene (6 bases). In germline, CDR1 is SGHAT, CDR2 FQNNGV. V was pared by 7 bases and J by 4 bases, with 16 bases between. This CDR3 contains 14 residues. This chain's CDR3 is CASTPGGISETQYF. The DNA for the CDR3 is TGTGCCAGCACCCCCGGGGGAATCTCAGAGACCCAGTACTTC.

The table lists this clone with a few counts. J is TRBJ1-2 and V is TRBV18; D remains unclear. V was clipped by 2 bases and J by 4 bases, with 14 bases between them. The CDR3 has 15 amino acids. Germline V gene sequence: CDR1 KGHSH, CDR2 LQKENI. The CDR3 loop is CASSPVSLLGYGYTF. CDR3 coding DNA: TGTGCCAGCTCACCAGTCAGTCTTTTGGGCTATGGCTACACCTTC.

Of note for this clone: The same CDR3 can be traced to other DNA sequences in this sample. The chain recombines TRBV19 with TRBJ1-5, with 8 bases aligning to TRBD1. Germline-derived CDR1 and CDR2 are LNHDA and SQIVND (reference sequence). This CDR3 is 14 amino acids long. J was trimmed by 4 bases and V by 5 bases; bases with no gene match: 4. The DNA for the CDR3 is TGTGCCAGTAGTCCCTGGACAGGGAATCAGCCCCAGCATTTT. Protein product: CASSPWTGNQPQHF.

This chain joins TRBV6-6 and TRBJ2-5; D gene ambiguous. V lost 5 bases and J lost 1, with 8 bases in between. The CDR3 has 13 amino acids. CDR1 and CDR2 from the germline V gene are MNHNY and SVGAGI (reference sequence). The CDR3 here is CASSTTTQETQYF. In DNA, the CDR3 is TGTGCCAGCAGTACCACAACCCAAGAGACCCAGTACTTC.

This clone was seen just once. The CDR3 is CASSLVVSPGLGVNEQFF. DNA of the CDR3: TGTGCCAGCAGTTTAGTTGTTTCCCCGGGGTTGGGAGTAAATGAGCAGTTCTTC. The chain employs TRBV28 and TRBJ2-1; perhaps TRBD2 as D (5 bases). The CDR3 consists of 18 residues. Trimming shortened V by 2 bases and J by 7 bases, and 24 bases separated the two germline ends. Germline values: CDR1 MDHEN, CDR2 SYDVKM.

V and J are TRBV27 and TRBJ2-7; D assignment may be TRBD1 or TRBD2 (5 bases each). V was cut by 3 bases and J by 1 base, with 10 bases left in between. CDR1 is MNHEY and CDR2 is SMNVEV in the germline V gene (reference sequence). This CDR3 contains 14 residues. The CDR3 nucleotides read TGTGCCAGCAGTTTGGGTTGGGGGTCCTACGAGCAGTACTTC. The encoded protein is CASSLGWGSYEQYF.

The chain links TRBV29-1 to TRBJ1-2; D is unclear. Germline assignment: CDR1 SQVTM and CDR2 ANQGSEA. This CDR3 spans 13 amino acids. V shed 7 bases and J shed 4 bases, with 16 bases lying between them. The CDR3 region is CSALTQIGYGYTF. In nucleotides, the CDR3 is TGCAGCGCACTGACTCAAATCGGCTATGGCTACACCTTC.

The V call is TRBV7-3, the J call TRBJ2-2; D unresolved. The CDR3 is made up of 15 amino acids. Trimming pared 5 bases from V and 4 bases from J, leaving 14 bases between. Germline assignment: CDR1 SGHTA and CDR2 FQGTGA. In nucleotides, the CDR3 is TGTGCCAGCAGCGTAGATGGCAGCCCCACCGGGGAGCTGTTTTTT. It yields the protein CASSVDGSPTGELFF.

The sample holds many counts of this clone. The chain joins TRBV7-9 to TRBJ1-2; 7 bases are a match to TRBD1. The germline gives CDR1 SEHNR, CDR2 FQNEAQ (reference sequence). V lost 5 bases to trimming and J lost 4 bases; unmatched junction nucleotides: 4. This CDR3 has 13 amino acids. Written as DNA, the CDR3 is TGTGCCAGCAGCGCTGGACAGGCCTATGGCTACACCTTC. This gives the protein CASSAGQAYGYTF.

The CDR3 DNA reads as TGCGCCAGCAGCTTGCTCCCCCCGGGACAGGGGAATGAAAAACTGTTTTTT. Protein: CASSLLPPGQGNEKLFF. V and J are TRBV5-1 and TRBJ1-4; TRBD1 aligns across 10 bases. CDR1 and CDR2 (germline): SGHRS, YFSETQ. The CDR3 is 17 amino acids. With V trimmed by 1 base and J by 5 bases, 8 bases remained unmatched. The whole variable domain, remainder taken from reference TRBV5-1 and TRBJ1-4, is KAGVTQTPRYLIKTRGQQVTLSCSPISGHRSVSWYQQTPGQGLQFLFEYFSETQRNKGNFPGRFSGRQFSNSRSEMNVSTLELGDSALYLCASSLLPPGQGNEKLFFGSGTQLSVL.

This clone was recorded only once. This chain connects TRBV7-9 to TRBJ2-5; D gene uncertain. Germline lookup yields CDR1 SEHNR and CDR2 FQNEAQ (reference sequence). V shed 3 bases and J shed 5 bases, with 13 bases lying between them. This CDR3 has 14 amino acids. DNA of the CDR3: TGTGCCAGCAGCTTTTATACGGCTGGGGAGACCCAGTACTTC. Its protein product is CASSFYTAGETQYF.

V is TRBV18 and J is TRBJ1-3; D perhaps matches TRBD1 (5 bases). The CDR3 spans 13 residues. Trimming removed 6 bases at V and 2 bases at J, with 8 bases between. Germline assignment: CDR1 KGHSH and CDR2 LQKENI. CDR3 protein: CASSRETGNTIYF. CDR3 DNA sequence: TGTGCCAGCTCCAGGGAAACTGGAAACACCATATATTTT.

In DNA, the CDR3 is TGTGCCAGCAGCGTCCTGACTAGCGGGAGGGTCAATGAGCAGTTCTTC. Residues: CASSVLTSGRVNEQFF. V usage is TRBV7-8 and J usage is TRBJ2-1, with 14 bases identical to TRBD2. The V gene end was trimmed by 5 bases and the J gene end by 6 bases; junction bases not matched to a gene: 6. This CDR3 spans 16 amino acids. Per germline, CDR1 SGHVS and CDR2 FQNEAQ.

The chain recombines TRBV28 with TRBJ1-4, with TRBD1 identical over 8 bases. The CDR3 contains 15 residues. V dropped 2 bases and J dropped 7; count of bases not matched to a gene: 6. Germline V gives CDR1 MDHEN, CDR2 SYDVKM. CDR3 nucleotides: TGTGCCAGCAGTTTAATAACAGGGGGAAGTGAAAAACTGTTTTTT. The encoded protein is CASSLITGGSEKLFF. The full variable domain, completed using reference TRBV28 and TRBJ1-4, is DVKVTQSSRYLVKRTGEKVFLECVQDMDHENMFWYRQDPGLGLRLIYFSYDVKMKEKGDIPEGYSVSREKKERFSLILESASTNQTSMYLCASSLITGGSEKLFFGSGTQLSVL.

In this sample, this clone turned up a few times. The chain combines TRBV2 with TRBJ2-6; D might be TRBD2 (6 bases). Deletions cut 6 bases from V and 2 bases from J, with 14 bases between. Germline values: CDR1 SNHLY, CDR2 FYNNEI. The CDR3 sequence is 16 residues long. The CDR3 region has the DNA TGTGCCAGCAGACCGGGACTCGGGGCTGGGGCCAACGTCCTGACTTTC. It encodes CASRPGLGAGANVLTF.